One sample yielded the 25 T cell receptor beta chains listed below, sequenced in a study of vaccination effects on CD4 cells after COVID-19. Antigens for these TCRs are unknown. The data were produced by immunoSEQ multiplex PCR, yet TCRdb's version contains in-frame clones alone and is incomplete. Altogether approximately 30,000 clones are present, 83% being singletons, with the ten largest covering more than 1.4%. Antigen-specific CD4+ T cells were expanded with viral peptide pools in the ViraFEST assay before sequencing. Cultured cells yielded isolated CD4+ T cells after roughly 11 days. The participants, recipients of two vaccine doses, got either BNT162b2 or mRNA-1273. Sequenced here: CD4+ T cells from PBMCs cultured with HCoV-NL63 spike peptides, sampled after COVID-19 vaccination. All receptors derive from a human donor who received a COVID-19 vaccine. Some clones in this sample may be carry-over from other donors' samples.

The rearrangement links TRBV2 to TRBJ2-2, with a tentative D call TRBD2 (5 bases). The germline V and J ends were trimmed by 6 bases and 3 bases, with 20 bases remaining between them. The CDR3 runs to 17 residues. Per germline, CDR1 SNHLY and CDR2 FYNNEI. CDR3 amino acids: CASRAGVGRWDTGELFF. For the CDR3, the DNA is TGTGCCAGCAGGGCCGGGGTTGGAAGATGGGACACCGGGGAGCTGTTTTTT.

This chain joins TRBV6-1 and TRBJ1-2, with D tentatively TRBD1 (6 bases). Germline assignment: CDR1 MNHNS and CDR2 SASEGT. The CDR3 spans 15 residues. Trimming took off 2 bases at V and 8 bases at J, with 18 bases between the two ends. CDR3 sequence: CASSEPRGPLEGYTF. The DNA for the CDR3 is TGTGCCAGCAGTGAACCCCGGGGGCCTTTGGAGGGCTACACCTTC.

This chain uses TRBV24-1 with TRBJ1-4, with 8 bases fitting TRBD1. V lost 4 bases, J lost 7 bases, and 16 bases stayed unmatched. The germline V gene encodes CDR1 KGHDR and CDR2 SFDVKD. This CDR3 has 18 amino acids. This chain's CDR3 is CATSDGRGADRVAEKLFF. The CDR3 DNA reads TGTGCCACCAGTGACGGTAGGGGGGCGGACAGGGTAGCTGAAAAACTGTTTTTT.

The V gene is TRBV9, the J gene TRBJ1-2; D is unresolved. The V gene's germline CDR1 is SGDLS and CDR2 YYNGEE. Between the trimmed V and J ends, which lost 4 bases and 3 bases, there was a span of 10 bases. The CDR3 is 13 residues long. The CDR3 DNA sequence: TGTGCCAGCAGCCGAGGGATGGACTATGGCTACACCTTC. This sequence encodes CASSRGMDYGYTF.

V is TRBV6-1 and J is TRBJ2-3; 8 positions match TRBD1. V was clipped by 4 bases and J by 2 bases; unmatched bases: 8. Germline CDR1 reads MNHNS; CDR2 reads SASEGT. This CDR3 has 16 amino acids. The CDR3 DNA reads as TGTGCCAGCAGTGTTTTTCGGACAGGGTACACAGATACGCAGTATTTT. Encoded protein: CASSVFRTGYTDTQYF.

V is TRBV6-6 and J is TRBJ1-3; no clear D. V was clipped by 7 bases and J by 2 bases, with 18 bases between them. This CDR3 has 16 amino acids. Germline CDR1 and CDR2: MNHNY and SVGAGI (reference sequence). DNA of the CDR3: TGTGCCAGCATCGAGCGTCAGGCTCCACCTGGAAACACCATATATTTT. Translation: CASIERQAPPGNTIYF.

This clone was observed a single time. The rearrangement joins TRBV4-1 to TRBJ1-2; tentative D call: TRBD1 (5 bases). CDR1 and CDR2 (germline): MGHRA, YSYEKL. V gave up 1 base and J gave up 7 bases, with 16 bases separating them. The CDR3 extends over 15 amino acids. The CDR3: CASSQGEEGSSGYTF. The CDR3 DNA reads TGCGCCAGCAGCCAAGGTGAGGAGGGGAGCTCTGGCTACACCTTC.

The chain employs TRBV7-2 and TRBJ2-1; no clear D gene. Germline loops: CDR1 SGHTA, CDR2 FQGNSA. The CDR3 has 13 residues. The germline V and J ends were trimmed by 2 bases and 1 base, with 3 bases remaining between them. CDR3 residues: CASSLSSYNEQFF. The CDR3 nucleotides read TGTGCCAGCAGCTTAAGTTCCTACAATGAGCAGTTCTTC.

This chain joins TRBV4-2 and TRBJ2-1; 7 nucleotides align to TRBD2. J gave up 5 bases and V 1 base, and 17 bases lay outside the gene matches. This CDR3 has 19 amino acids. Germline loops: CDR1 LGHNA, CDR2 YNFKEQ. The chain's CDR3 is CASSQVLGGGRTNNNEQFF. For the CDR3, the DNA is TGTGCCAGCAGCCAAGTTCTTGGGGGGGGACGAACTAATAACAATGAGCAGTTCTTC.

The chain employs TRBV30 and TRBJ1-2, with D uncertain. Germline CDR1 is GTSNPN and CDR2 is SVGIG (reference sequence). The CDR3 totals 14 residues. Trimming took 4 bases from V and 0 from J, leaving 12 bases between them. CDR3 bases: TGTGCCTGGACCCGGGAGTTCTCTAACTATGGCTACACCTTC. Translating it yields CAWTREFSNYGYTF.

DNA for the CDR3: TGTGCCAGCAGCCAAGAAAGCGGCTGGGGGGGGGAGACCCAGTACTTC. Its protein product is CASSQESGWGGETQYF. The chain combines TRBV3-1 (or the pseudogene TRBV3-2) with TRBJ2-5; the match to TRBD2 covers 7 bases. CDR3 size: 16 residues. V shed 0 bases, J shed 5 bases, and the junction held 9 bases outside the gene matches. Germline lookup yields CDR1 LGHDT and CDR2 YNNKEL (reference sequence).

This clone occurred a few times. This chain uses TRBV7-3 with TRBJ2-3, with 7 bases aligning to TRBD1. CDR1 SGHTA and CDR2 FQGTGA come from the germline V gene. Trimming at V came to 3 bases and at J to 5 bases, leaving 8 bases not matched to a gene. The CDR3 has 15 residues. CDR3 region: CASSLLGTEGDTQYF. In DNA, the CDR3 is TGTGCCAGCAGCTTGTTAGGGACAGAGGGAGATACGCAGTATTTT.

This clone has just one count. The genes are TRBV6-4 and TRBJ2-3; 8 nucleotides align to TRBD1. CDR3 size: 14 residues. The V gene's germline CDR1 is MRHNA and CDR2 SNTAGT. After removal of 6 bases from V and 4 bases from J, the junction contained 6 bases not matched to a gene. The CDR3 DNA follows: TGTGCCAGCAGCCTACAGGGGGATGCAGATACGCAGTATTTT. The encoded protein is CASSLQGDADTQYF.

The gene calls are TRBV29-1 and TRBJ1-5, with D possibly matching TRBD1 (5 bases). Trimming pared 6 bases from V and 5 bases from J, leaving 17 bases between. Germline V gene data show CDR1 as SQVTM and CDR2 as ANQGSEA. This CDR3 region has 14 residues. The CDR3 region has the DNA TGCAGCGTGGTTGTTGGGGCTCAAGATCAGCCCCAGCATTTT. Translation gives CSVVVGAQDQPQHF.

The V call is TRBV18, the J call TRBJ2-3; 7 bases are shared with TRBD1. The CDR3 contains 15 residues. J lost 0 bases, V lost 4 bases, and 4 bases had no gene match. The germline CDR1 and CDR2 sequences are KGHSH and LQKENI. The CDR3 DNA sequence: TGTGCCAGCTCACTGTGGGACAGTAGCACAGATACGCAGTATTTT. Residues: CASSLWDSSTDTQYF. Drawing the rest from reference TRBV18 and TRBJ2-3, the complete variable domain is NAGVMQNPRHLVRRRGQEARLRCSPMKGHSHVYWYRQLPEEGLKFMVYLQKENIIDESGMPKERFSAEFPKEGPSILRIQQVVRGDSAAYFCASSLWDSSTDTQYFGPGTRLTVL.

This clone turned up a few times. The V and J genes are TRBV10-3 and TRBJ1-3; D possibly corresponds to TRBD1 (6 bases). Germline V CDR1 and CDR2: ENHRY, SYGVKD. CDR3 length equals 15 residues. V was clipped by 8 bases and J by 0 bases, with 14 bases between them. CDR3 sequence: CAIRQGFDSGNTIYF. In DNA, the CDR3 is TGTGCCATCCGCCAGGGGTTCGACTCTGGAAACACCATATATTTT.

The chain has TRBV18 and TRBJ1-4; tentative D call: TRBD1 (5 bases). Germline V gene sequence: CDR1 KGHSH, CDR2 LQKENI. The CDR3 is 15 residues long. V was pared by 3 bases and J by 10 bases, with 18 bases between. CDR3 protein: CASSPPGGGDGKLFF. The CDR3, as DNA: TGTGCCAGCTCACCCCCGGGGGGGGGTGACGGAAAACTGTTTTTT. Full variable domain (remainder filled in from reference TRBV18 and TRBJ1-4): NAGVMQNPRHLVRRRGQEARLRCSPMKGHSHVYWYRQLPEEGLKFMVYLQKENIIDESGMPKERFSAEFPKEGPSILRIQQVVRGDSAAYFCASSPPGGGDGKLFFGSGTQLSVL.

This clone appeared once. The chain recombines TRBV7-2 with TRBJ1-2; D is undetermined. CDR1 SGHTA and CDR2 FQGNSA come from the germline V gene. This CDR3 spans 14 amino acids. The V gene lost 1 base and the J gene lost 4 bases, with 10 bases spanning the gap. The CDR3 sequence: CASSLVLGSYGYTF. In DNA form, the CDR3 reads TGTGCCAGCAGCTTAGTCCTGGGCTCCTATGGCTACACCTTC.

The genes are TRBV7-3 and TRBJ1-1, with unresolved D. The CDR3 totals 13 residues. V gave up 6 bases and J gave up 6 bases, with 14 bases separating them. From germline, CDR1 is SGHTA and CDR2 FQGTGA. This CDR3 reads CASSRGRDAEAFF. CDR3 in DNA: TGTGCCAGCAGTCGAGGTAGAGACGCTGAAGCTTTCTTT.

J is TRBJ2-7 and V is TRBV5-5; no definite D call. Germline V gene lookup returns CDR1 SGHKS and CDR2 YYEKEE (reference sequence). The CDR3 consists of 14 residues. V lost 2 bases and J lost 2, with 11 bases in between. CDR3 in DNA: TGTGCCAGCAGCTTTCAGGCAGACACCTACGAGCAGTACGTC. Residues: CASSFQADTYEQYV.

The J gene is TRBJ2-7, the V gene TRBV6-1, with a weak D call TRBD2 (7 bases). CDR3 length: 14 residues. Germline V lookup: CDR1 MNHNS, CDR2 SASEGT. V lost 0 bases, J lost 6 bases, and 12 bases lay in between. The CDR3 DNA follows: TGTGCCAGCAGTGAAGCCACAGGGAGGGGCGAGCAGTACGTC. Amino acid sequence: CASSEATGRGEQYV.

The chain recombines TRBV6-5 with TRBJ2-7; tentative D call: TRBD2 (6 bases). Trimming took 11 bases from V and 0 from J, leaving 17 bases between them. Germline CDR1 MNHEY, CDR2 SVGAGI. This CDR3 has 14 amino acids. CDR3 loop: CAARRDSTSYEQYF. The CDR3 DNA sequence: TGTGCCGCCCGACGGGACTCGACCTCCTACGAGCAGTACTTC.

This chain joins TRBV19 and TRBJ2-1; the D gene is possibly TRBD1 (5 bases). This CDR3 region has 14 residues. Germline CDR1 and CDR2: LNHDA and SQIVND (reference sequence). Trimming removed 3 bases at V and 2 bases at J, with 8 bases between. The CDR3 spells CASSIRATYNEQFF. The CDR3 nucleotides read TGTGCCAGTAGTATCAGGGCAACCTACAATGAGCAGTTCTTC.

The chain uses TRBV7-9 and TRBJ2-5, with TRBD1 matching over 9 bases. CDR1 is SEHNR and CDR2 is FQNEAQ in the germline V gene (reference sequence). V shed 7 bases, J shed 5 bases, and the junction held 14 bases outside the gene matches. The CDR3 is 16 amino acids. This CDR3 reads CASTRTPRTGDETQYF. Here the CDR3 DNA reads TGTGCCAGCACCAGAACCCCCAGGACAGGGGACGAGACCCAGTACTTC.

The chain uses TRBV7-9 and TRBJ2-2; D is unclear. V was clipped by 7 bases and J by 6 bases, with 6 bases between them. CDR3 length: 11 residues. Germline V gene data show CDR1 as SEHNR and CDR2 as FQNEAQ (reference sequence). CDR3 residues: CASTAAGELFF. The CDR3 DNA reads as TGTGCCAGCACGGCGGCCGGGGAGCTGTTTTTT.